What follows is one T cell receptor beta chain and its context. Its antigen is not identified. TCRdb redid the calling of the reads with MiXCR, one entry per CDR3 protein. The data hold more than 300,000 distinct CDR3 sequences, with approximately 35% observed a single time. This CDR3 comprises 17 residues. Germline lookup yields CDR1 SGHNT and CDR2 YYREEE (reference sequence). Trimming removed 4 bases from V and 0 bases from J; junction bases left unmatched: 9. This entry comes from a study of T cell repertoires in cytomegalovirus infection. Specimen: cultured PBMCs, collected from culture after CMV antigen stimulation. The chain couples TRBV5-4 to TRBJ2-3; 9 nucleotides match TRBD2. The sequence was collected from a human donor in good health (CMV status not recorded). Some clones in this sample may be carry-over from other donors' samples. The CDR3 sequence: CASSLRLADYSTDTQYF. CDR3 sequence (DNA): TGTGCCAGCAGCCTACGACTAGCGGATTATAGCACAGATACGCAGTATTTT.